Detailed here is one T cell receptor beta chain. This record comes from a study of early T cells in non-severe SARS-CoV-2 infection. Background on the study: Alpha and beta chains were unpaired, from unsorted whole-blood bulk RNA.

The germline gives CDR1 MNHEY, CDR2 SVGAGI. The CDR3 loop spans 15 amino acids. V shed 6 bases, J shed 4 bases, and the junction held 9 bases outside the gene matches. Each cDNA molecule carried a unique molecular identifier. TCRdb reanalysed the 5' RACE reads using MiXCR and keeps one entry per CDR3 protein. The sample has about 55,000 distinct CDR3 sequences, under 8.5% seen once; the top ten hold more than 5%. The source is an adult who was a healthcare worker with PCR-confirmed SARS-CoV-2 infection or an uninfected control (not recorded which). V is TRBV6-5 and J is TRBJ2-1, with 7 bases fitting TRBD2. The sequences come from whole blood, collected at baseline. The DNA for the CDR3 is TGTGCCAGCAGGCCATCGGGGGGACCGTACAATGAGCAGTTCTTC. Translating gives CASRPSGGPYNEQFF.